This TCR beta chain was identified during a study of response to subunit inactivated influenza vaccine. Study observations and caveats: Only a handful of new T cells, the authors suggested, are recruited with each seasonal influenza vaccination.

To note about this clonotype: Its antigen remains unidentified.

In TCRdb, the RT-PCR reads were re-called with MiXCR into one record per CDR3 protein. In the table there are fewer than 750,000 distinct CDR3 sequences, around 13% of which are singletons. Germline loops: CDR1 SGHTA, CDR2 FQGTGA. The ends lost 0 bases at V and 7 bases at J; junction bases unmatched: 6. The CDR3 has 16 residues. The sequence derives from a man aged 45-65 years who received an inactivated influenza vaccine. The sample was PBMCs from blood, taken about 11 days after vaccination. J is TRBJ2-1 and V is TRBV7-3, with 10 bases lining up with TRBD2. The CDR3 region has the DNA TGTGCCAGCAGCTTAACGGCAGCGGGAGGGTTTAATGAGCAGTTCTTC. Its protein product is CASSLTAAGGFNEQFF.